The clone carrying this T cell receptor (beta chain) has a single count. These data are taken from a study of blood T cell repertoires in COVID-19. Overall study context: Sites across the United States, Italy and Spain contributed samples from acute and convalescent COVID-19.

Per the authors' pipeline: From reference gene primer amplification, estimates of nucleated cell counts were derived. Assay used: immunoSEQ multiplex PCR; TCRdb lists only in-frame clones, some missing. The V and J calls and clone size come from that table; D and trimming were worked out from the DNA. The table records around 120,000 clones, around 90% of them present only once. Germline V gene lookup returns CDR1 SGHTA and CDR2 FQGTGA. With V trimmed by 5 bases and J by 4 bases, 12 bases remained unmatched. The CDR3 length is 17 residues. The material sequenced was peripheral blood. The origin of this receptor is a woman aged 55-69 years with COVID-19, enrolled during active disease. V and J are TRBV7-3 and TRBJ2-1; 9 nucleotides match TRBD1. For the CDR3, the DNA is TGTGCCAGCAGCCCCGGACCCGGGACAGGGAGGTACAATGAGCAGTTCTTC. It codes for CASSPGPGTGRYNEQFF.